This T cell receptor (beta chain) was retrieved from a study of T cells in Graves' hyperthyroidism and ophthalmopathy. TCR beta CDR3 region amplification was performed from RNA transcripts. Primed by the HTBI set, a first-round RT-PCR was run on the TCR CDR3. TCRdb analysed the multiplex PCR reads with MiXCR anew, one entry per CDR3 protein. The top ten clones hold 16% of a sample with under 750,000 distinct CDR3 sequences, around 20% of them seen once. With 5 bases removed from V and 2 bases from J, the gap between germline ends came to 13 bases. CDR3 size: 16 residues. Germline assignment: CDR1 MNHEY and CDR2 SMNVEV (reference sequence). There are a few counts of this clonotype. For the diagnoses, clinical symptoms, serum thyroxine and TRAb, thyroid ultrasound and orbital computed tomography were used.

The receptor was derived from a woman in her forties or fifties with Graves' hyperthyroidism that later progressed to Graves' ophthalmopathy. Specimen: blood. The V and J genes are TRBV27 and TRBJ2-6, with D perhaps assigned TRBD1 or TRBD2 (5 bases each). CDR3 nucleotide sequence: TGTGCCAGCAGTGGGACCCCGGTGGCTGGGGCCAACGTCCTGACTTTC. Translating it yields CASSGTPVAGANVLTF.